This TCR beta chain was captured in a study of tissue T cells after allogeneic stem cell transplantation. Here immunoSEQ multiplex PCR was the method, and the copy in TCRdb shows in-frame clones only, minus some. This table has 35,000 to 50,000 clones, roughly 92% appearing once. Germline V lookup: CDR1 ENHRY, CDR2 SYGVKD. Trimming removed 8 bases at V and 1 base at J, with 10 bases between. There are 13 residues in the CDR3. This clonotype originated in a woman aged 40-69 years who later had graft-versus-host disease after an allogeneic stem cell transplant. The chain employs TRBV10-3 and TRBJ2-3; either TRBD1 or TRBD2 may fit D (5 bases each). Here the sequenced sample was blood, taken before transplantation. Here the CDR3 DNA reads TGTGCCATCCGGGACCAGGGCACAGATACGCAGTATTTT. Amino acid sequence: CAIRDQGTDTQYF.